This T cell receptor (beta chain) was identified in a study of shared clonotypes between healthy human individuals. Points from the study as a whole: Naive subsets usually exceeded memory subsets in estimated richness.

Trimming removed 6 bases at V and 0 bases at J, with 26 bases between. Germline V CDR1 and CDR2: ENHRY, SYGVKD. The CDR3 runs 20 residues. About this clone: Antigen specificity is unknown.

Nashville, Tennessee was home to all donors, each a Caucasian adult. Sorted-subset replicate PCR reactions were performed with approximately 200 ng DNA, corresponding to 30,000 to 35,000 T cell genomes. Clones were sequenced by immunoSEQ multiplex PCR, and TCRdb holds only the in-frame ones, with some missing. The sample holds fewer than 2.5 million clones, roughly 93% seen once. This sequence was found in a man in his late teens or twenties in good health. Some clones in this sample may be carry-over from other donors' samples. V usage is TRBV10-3 and J usage is TRBJ1-4, with D uncertain. Sequencing input: naive CD4+ T cells from PBMCs. The subset denotes: CD45RA+ positively selected. CDR3 protein: CAISERTTKVLSATNEKLFF. The CDR3 region has the DNA TGTGCCATCAGCGAGAGAACGACTAAGGTCCTGAGCGCAACTAATGAAAAACTGTTTTTT.